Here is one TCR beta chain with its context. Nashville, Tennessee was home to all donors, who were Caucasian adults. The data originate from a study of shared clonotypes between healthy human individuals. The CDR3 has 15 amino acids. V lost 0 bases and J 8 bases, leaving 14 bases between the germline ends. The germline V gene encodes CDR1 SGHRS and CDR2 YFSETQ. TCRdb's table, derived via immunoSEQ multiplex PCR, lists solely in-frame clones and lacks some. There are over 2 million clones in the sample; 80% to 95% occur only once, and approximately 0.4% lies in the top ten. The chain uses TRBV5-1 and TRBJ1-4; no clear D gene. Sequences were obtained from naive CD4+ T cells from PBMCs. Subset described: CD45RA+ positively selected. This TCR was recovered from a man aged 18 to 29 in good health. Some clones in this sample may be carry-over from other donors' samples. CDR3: CASSLGDPLGEKLFF. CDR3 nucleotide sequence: TGCGCCAGCAGCTTGGGTGACCCCCTTGGGGAAAAACTGTTTTTT.